Listed below are T cell receptor beta chains from one sample, sequenced in a study of blood T cells in healthy people across ages. TCRdb called the 5' RACE reads again in MiXCR, with one record for every CDR3 protein. Counted here are about 580,000 distinct CDR3 sequences, roughly 48% occurring once; the ten biggest clones make up about 22%. Sequencing used blood. These receptors all come from an elderly man in good health. Each CDR3 is given with its conserved first and last residue. A D gene is named only where the DNA matches it firmly. A clone size is listed for some rows: how often the clone was seen (once, few, many), or a class if it is expanded.

TRBJ2-3	TRBV4-3	.	TRBD2	TGCGCCAGCAGCCATCGACTAGCGGGCACAGATACGCAGTATTTT	CASSHRLAGTDTQYF
TRBJ2-7	TRBV30	.	.	TGTGCCTGGGGCCCCTACCTGACCTACGAGCAGTACTTC	CAWGPYLTYEQYF
TRBJ1-2	TRBV5-1	.	TRBD1	TGCGCCAGCAGCTCTGGACAGGGGACTAACTATGGCTACACCTTC	CASSSGQGTNYGYTF
TRBJ2-3	TRBV6-5	many	TRBD1	TGTGCCGGCAACCTCCGGGACAGGGGCAGCACAGATACGCAGTATTTT	CAGNLRDRGSTDTQYF
TRBJ2-5	TRBV29-1	once	.	TGCAGCGTTGAAGCCCAGATCACGGAGACCCAGTACTTC	CSVEAQITETQYF
TRBJ2-5	TRBV20-1	few	.	TGCAGTGCTGAACGAGTTTTACAAGAGACCCAGTACTTC	CSAERVLQETQYF
TRBJ2-1	TRBV5-4	.	TRBD1	TGTGCCAGCAGCCCCAGGACAGGACGATCCTACAATGAGCAGTTCTTC	CASSPRTGRSYNEQFF
TRBJ2-7	TRBV28	.	.	TGTGCCAGCACACCCTGGAGTGCCAATGAGCAGTACTTC	CASTPWSANEQYF
TRBJ2-7	TRBV3-1	few	.	TGTGCCAGCAGCCAACTACTGAGCTCCTACGAGCAGTACTTC	CASSQLLSSYEQYF
TRBJ1-6	TRBV10-3	.	.	TGTGCCATCAGTGACAGCGGGACGGGATATAATTCACCCCTCCACTTT	CAISDSGTGYNSPLHF
TRBJ2-5	TRBV28	few	.	TGTGCCAGCAGCTCACGGGCCGCAGCGGGGACCCAGTACTTC	CASSSRAAAGTQYF
TRBJ2-7	TRBV6-5	many	.	TGTGCCAGCAGGAGGGGCCCGACATCCTACGAGCAGTACTTC	CASRRGPTSYEQYF
TRBJ2-3	TRBV20-1	.	TRBD1	TGCAGTGCTTTCGGACAGGGGCGTTACACAGATACGCAGTATTTT	CSAFGQGRYTDTQYF
TRBJ1-6	TRBV12-3/TRBV12-4	.	.	TGTGCCAGCAGTTTAAGGGCAGGTTCTAATTCACCCCTCCACTTT	CASSLRAGSNSPLHF
TRBJ2-7	TRBV4-3	.	.	TGCGCCAGCAGCCCCTCAGGCAGGGTCCCCTACGAGCAGTACTTC	CASSPSGRVPYEQYF
TRBJ2-5	TRBV5-1	.	TRBD2	TGCGCCAGCAGCTTGGTCCCGGAAGCGGGGACTATTCGAGACCCCCTGTACTTC	CASSLVPEAGTIRDPLYF
TRBJ1-2	TRBV20-1	few	.	TGCAGTGCCCCGTGGGGGTATGGCTACACCTTC	CSAPWGYGYTF
TRBJ2-5	TRBV12-3/TRBV12-4	few	.	TGTGCCAGCAGTTCCGCCTCCTACCAAGAGACCCAGTACTTC	CASSSASYQETQYF
TRBJ2-7	TRBV7-2	.	.	TGTGCCAGCAGCTTAGTTAGTCGGGCAGACTCCTACGAGCAGTACTTC	CASSLVSRADSYEQYF
TRBJ1-1	TRBV29-1	.	.	TGCAGCGTTGAAATATGGGGGGACCCCACTGAAGCTTTCTTT	CSVEIWGDPTEAFF
TRBJ2-1	TRBV7-3	few	.	TGTGCCAGCAGCTTATTTCCCTTGAGCTCCTACAATGAGCAGTTCTTC	CASSLFPLSSYNEQFF
TRBJ2-1	TRBV3-1	few	.	TGTGCCAGCAGCTCGTCCTTCGTAGGGCCGAATGAGCAGTTCTTC	CASSSSFVGPNEQFF
TRBJ1-1	TRBV4-3	many	TRBD1	TGTGCCAGCAGTCAAGACAGGGGCACTGAAGCTTTCTTT	CASSQDRGTEAFF
TRBJ1-1	TRBV5-1	once	.	TGCGCCAGCGGCCTAAACAGTGCTGGGGCCACTGAAGCTTTCTTT	CASGLNSAGATEAFF
TRBJ1-1	TRBV3-1	.	TRBD1	TGTGCCAGCAGCCCAATGACAGGGCTGAAGGACACTGAAGCTTTCTTT	CASSPMTGLKDTEAFF
TRBJ2-7	TRBV12-3/TRBV12-4	.	.	TGTGCCAGCAGTCCCCGCAACGAGCAGTACTTC	CASSPRNEQYF